The 11 T cell receptor beta chains below all came from one sample that was sequenced in a study of immune cell composition in non-small cell lung cancer. Sequenced by immunoSEQ multiplex PCR; TCRdb stores in-frame clones only, minus some. This sample carries about 4,700 clones, 60% to 85% of them seen once, and the ten largest clones take more than 20%. The source material was lung tumor tissue. These receptors were collected from a human donor with non-small cell lung cancer.

The chain uses TRBV18 and TRBJ1-2; tentatively, D is TRBD1 (5 bases). Germline loops: CDR1 KGHSH, CDR2 LQKENI. V shed 3 bases and J shed 6 bases, with 17 bases lying between them. CDR3 size: 15 residues. CDR3 bases: TGTGCCAGCTCACCGTCAGGGTACGTTCACGATGGCTACACCTTC. Amino acids: CASSPSGYVHDGYTF.

J is TRBJ1-1 and V is TRBV5-1; D uncertain. Germline V gives CDR1 SGHRS, CDR2 YFSETQ. CDR3 length: 14 residues. V was cut by 0 bases and J by 4 bases, with 10 bases left in between. The CDR3 nucleotides are TGCGCCAGCAGCTTGGATATGGGGAGCACTGAAGCTTTCTTT. Its translation: CASSLDMGSTEAFF. Full variable domain (remainder filled in from reference TRBV5-1 and TRBJ1-1): KAGVTQTPRYLIKTRGQQVTLSCSPISGHRSVSWYQQTPGQGLQFLFEYFSETQRNKGNFPGRFSGRQFSNSRSEMNVSTLELGDSALYLCASSLDMGSTEAFFGQGTRLTVV.

As concerns this clone: At one end, the junction sequence differs from germline, possibly due to a read error. This chain connects TRBV19 to TRBJ2-5; possibly TRBD2 for D (6 bases). The CDR3 spans 14 residues. Germline CDR1 is LNHDA and CDR2 is SQIVND (reference sequence). The CDR3 DNA sequence: TGTGTCACTACTAACCGGGGCCCGGGAGAGGCCCAGTACTTC. This translates into CVTTNRGPGEAQYF. The full variable domain, its missing parts supplied by reference TRBV19 and TRBJ2-5, is DGGITQSPKYLFRKEGQNVTLSCEQNLNHDAMYWYRQDPGQGLRLIYYSQIVNDFQKGDIAEGYSVSREKKESFPLTVTSAQKNPTAFYLCVTTNRGPGEAQYFGPGTRLLVL.

J is TRBJ2-3 and V is TRBV4-1, with D possibly matching TRBD2 (5 bases). V dropped 3 bases and J dropped 4 bases, with 17 bases sitting between them. Germline CDR1 MGHRA, CDR2 YSYEKL. CDR3 length: 16 residues. CDR3 sequence reads: CASSQPWLAEADTQYF. Here the CDR3 DNA reads TGCGCCAGCAGCCAGCCGTGGCTAGCTGAGGCAGATACGCAGTATTTT.

The genes are TRBV7-2 and TRBJ1-5; D is unclear. Trimming took 8 bases from V and 6 from J, leaving 14 bases between them. Germline V gene data show CDR1 as SGHTA and CDR2 as FQGNSA. The CDR3 totals 13 residues. CDR3: CASRGEEFQPQHF. For the CDR3, the DNA is TGTGCCAGCCGGGGAGAGGAATTTCAGCCCCAGCATTTT.

The chain joins TRBV28 to TRBJ1-1; D possibly corresponds to TRBD1 (5 bases). This CDR3 contains 12 residues. The V and J ends lost 4 bases and 4 bases respectively, with 7 bases between them. Germline V CDR1 and CDR2: MDHEN, SYDVKM. The CDR3 DNA sequence: TGTGCCAGCAGTTGGGGGGGCACTGAAGCTTTCTTT. Translation gives CASSWGGTEAFF.

This chain joins TRBV9 and TRBJ1-1; D is possibly TRBD1 (5 bases). The CDR3 length is 15 residues. The V gene's germline CDR1 is SGDLS and CDR2 YYNGEE. V lost 2 bases and J 5 bases, leaving 16 bases between the germline ends. CDR3 in DNA: TGTGCCAGCAGCGTCCCCCCCCCGTACAGGACTGAAGCTTTCTTT. Translated, it gives CASSVPPPYRTEAFF.

This chain uses TRBV9 with TRBJ2-5; 9 bases map to TRBD1. The CDR3 is made up of 17 amino acids. From germline, CDR1 is SGDLS and CDR2 YYNGEE. V trimming: 4 bases; J trimming: 2 bases; junction bases outside the gene matches: 12. The CDR3 nucleotides read TGTGCCAGCAGCCCGCTTATGACAGGGGGGGTACAAGAGACCCAGTACTTC. Its protein is CASSPLMTGGVQETQYF.

This clone was observed a handful of times. The V call is TRBV5-1, the J call TRBJ1-1; 9 bases fit TRBD1. The CDR3 sequence is 15 residues long. V lost 4 bases to trimming and J lost 2 bases; unmatched junction nucleotides: 6. Germline lookup yields CDR1 SGHRS and CDR2 YFSETQ. CDR3 residues: CASSTQGAGNTEAFF. CDR3 in DNA: TGCGCCAGCAGCACACAGGGGGCTGGTAACACTGAAGCTTTCTTT.

The chain carries TRBV5-6 and TRBJ2-7; TRBD2 matches at 8 bases. Germline V gene data show CDR1 as SGHDT and CDR2 as YYEEEE. V lost 4 bases, J lost 7 bases, and 13 bases stayed unmatched. This CDR3 region has 15 residues. The CDR3 nucleotides are TGTGCCAGCAGCCTATTGGGCGGGGGGACGGAAGAGCAGTACTTC. As protein: CASSLLGGGTEEQYF.

V usage is TRBV5-8 and J usage is TRBJ2-5; TRBD2 aligns across 9 bases. CDR3 size: 16 residues. Germline V gene lookup returns CDR1 SGHTS and CDR2 YDEGEE. Trimming took 1 base from V and 5 from J; bases not matched to a gene: 9. Here the CDR3 reads CASSLFGGGAYETQYF. In nucleotides, the CDR3 is TGTGCCAGCAGCTTGTTTGGCGGGGGGGCGTATGAGACCCAGTACTTC.